The next 19 T cell receptor beta chains were all read from a single sample in a study of memory CD4+ T cells and cytomegalovirus serostatus. Data came from immunoSEQ multiplex PCR; TCRdb stores just in-frame clones and leaves some out. The data show 40,000 to 50,000 clones, roughly four fifths seen once. Single viable CD3+CD4+CD8-CD45RO+ cells were sorted as the memory CD4+ T cells. The material sequenced was memory CD4+ T cells from blood. These receptors were collected from an adult in good health and CMV-seropositive.

This clone was recorded a few times. The CDR3 nucleotides read TGTGCCAGCAGTCCCCCTGCCAAAGAGACCCAGTACTTC. Translated: CASSPPAKETQYF. The chain carries TRBV2 and TRBJ2-5; D remains ambiguous. V was pared by 5 bases and J by 3 bases, with 10 bases between. CDR3 size: 13 residues. Germline CDR1 and CDR2: SNHLY and FYNNEI.

This clone was seen just once. In the same sample, other DNA sequences code for this CDR3. The chain carries TRBV7-9 and TRBJ1-1; TRBD1 matches 8 bases. Germline V gene sequence: CDR1 SEHNR, CDR2 FQNEAQ (reference sequence). The CDR3 consists of 13 residues. V shed 2 bases and J 5 bases; nucleotides not matched to a gene: 1. CDR3 sequence: CASSLTGGTEAFF. The CDR3 DNA sequence: TGTGCCAGCAGCTTAACAGGGGGGACTGAAGCTTTCTTT.

This clone occurred a few times. V gene TRBV7-9 combines with J gene TRBJ1-1, with D possibly being TRBD1 (5 bases). Trimming left V 3 bases short and J 4 bases short, with 15 bases between. Germline V CDR1 and CDR2: SEHNR, FQNEAQ (reference sequence). The CDR3 sequence is 15 residues long. CDR3 sequence (DNA): TGTGCCAGCAGCTTGGACTCCCCGAGGGGCACTGAAGCTTTCTTT. It codes for CASSLDSPRGTEAFF.

This clone showed up just once. The CDR3 DNA follows: TGCGCCAGCAGCCTCAAGGGACAACTTGAAGCTTTCTTT. Translation: CASSLKGQLEAFF. The V gene is TRBV5-1, the J gene TRBJ1-1; a possible D gene is TRBD1 (6 bases). The CDR3 contains 13 residues. V dropped 4 bases and J dropped 7 bases, with 14 bases sitting between them. The germline V gene encodes CDR1 SGHRS and CDR2 YFSETQ.

The rearrangement uses TRBV15 and TRBJ2-3; TRBD2 might be the D (5 bases). The V end lost 5 bases, the J end lost 2 bases, and 14 bases lay between the germline ends. Per the germline V gene, CDR1 is LNHNV and CDR2 is YYDKDF (reference sequence). The CDR3 runs to 15 residues. This chain's CDR3 is CATSPERIDTDTQYF. In DNA form, the CDR3 reads TGTGCCACCAGCCCCGAGCGGATTGACACAGATACGCAGTATTTT.

The chain couples TRBV5-4 to TRBJ2-1; D not resolved. The germline V gene encodes CDR1 SGHNT and CDR2 YYREEE (reference sequence). The CDR3 length is 12 residues. The V end lost 5 bases, the J end lost 7 bases, and 10 bases lay between the germline ends. CDR3 sequence: CASRSLRNEQFF. CDR3 coding DNA: TGTGCCAGCAGATCTCTTAGGAATGAGCAGTTCTTC. The full variable domain, with the rest looked up from reference TRBV5-4 and TRBJ2-1, is ETGVTQSPTHLIKTRGQQVTLRCSSQSGHNTVSWYQQALGQGPQFIFQYYREEENGRGNFPPRFSGLQFPNYSSELNVNALELDDSALYLCASRSLRNEQFFGPGTRLTVL.

This sequence joins TRBV25-1 and TRBJ1-1; D perhaps matches TRBD1 (5 bases). This CDR3 has 13 amino acids. Germline V gene data show CDR1 as MGHDK and CDR2 as SYGVNS. V lost 6 bases and J lost 1, with 9 bases in between. The chain's CDR3 is CASRFRENTEAFF. CDR3 DNA: TGTGCCAGCAGATTCAGGGAGAACACTGAAGCTTTCTTT.

There are a few counts of this clone. The V gene is TRBV29-1, the J gene TRBJ2-1; D gene uncertain. Germline CDR1 reads SQVTM; CDR2 reads ANQGSEA. Trimming took 6 bases from V and 12 from J, leaving 18 bases between them. This CDR3 spans 12 amino acids. CDR3 sequence (DNA): TGCAGCGTAAACCTGGTGGGCGGCGTGCAGTTCTTC. Amino acids: CSVNLVGGVQFF.

The rearrangement links TRBV28 to TRBJ2-3, with D tentatively TRBD2 (6 bases). From germline, CDR1 is MDHEN and CDR2 SYDVKM. This CDR3 is built from 15 residues. Trimming left V 6 bases short and J 2 bases short, with 15 bases between. The CDR3 DNA reads as TGTGCCAGCAGCCCAGTGGGACTCCCCACAGATACGCAGTATTTT. As protein: CASSPVGLPTDTQYF.

Turning to this clone: Distinct nucleotide sequences in the sample also encode this CDR3. The rearrangement uses TRBV29-1 and TRBJ1-1; D remains ambiguous. Looked up from germline, CDR1 is SQVTM and CDR2 is ANQGSEA. V was clipped by 6 bases and J by 1 base, with 9 bases between them. The CDR3 extends over 12 amino acids. The CDR3 coding sequence is TGCAGCGTCGTCCGTCAGAACACTGAAGCTTTCTTT. Translation gives CSVVRQNTEAFF.

This chain connects TRBV19 to TRBJ1-4; 9 bases align to TRBD1. V dropped 3 bases and J dropped 15; count of bases not matched to a gene: 11. CDR3 length: 14 amino acids. Germline V lookup: CDR1 LNHDA, CDR2 SQIVND (reference sequence). The CDR3 sequence is CASSIRSDRGEVFF. CDR3 DNA sequence: TGTGCCAGTAGTATCCGCTCGGACAGGGGCGAGGTGTTTTTT. Full variable domain (remainder filled in from reference TRBV19 and TRBJ1-4): DGGITQSPKYLFRKEGQNVTLSCEQNLNHDAMYWYRQDPGQGLRLIYYSQIVNDFQKGDIAEGYSVSREKKESFPLTVTSAQKNPTAFYLCASSIRSDRGEVFFGSGTQLSVL.

The V call is TRBV4-1, the J call TRBJ2-3, with D perhaps matching TRBD1 or TRBD2 (6 bases each). The CDR3 has 15 amino acids. Per germline, CDR1 MGHRA and CDR2 YSYEKL. Trimming stripped 4 bases from V and 1 base from J, with 12 bases between. For the CDR3, the DNA is TGCGCCAGCAGCCCCCAGAGGGGGGGCACAGATACGCAGTATTTT. Amino acids: CASSPQRGGTDTQYF.

Only a few counts were recorded for this clone. The chain recombines TRBV5-1 with TRBJ2-1, with D possibly matching TRBD2 (6 bases). This CDR3 is 13 amino acids long. Trimming left V 3 bases short and J 5 bases short, with 9 bases between. The germline V gene encodes CDR1 SGHRS and CDR2 YFSETQ. CDR3 region: CASSSGLNNEQFF. CDR3 coding DNA: TGCGCCAGCAGCTCGGGACTGAACAATGAGCAGTTCTTC.

This chain uses TRBV6-5 with TRBJ2-3; the D is unclear. Deletions cut 7 bases from V and 10 bases from J, with 15 bases between. The CDR3 is made up of 12 amino acids. Looked up from germline, CDR1 is MNHEY and CDR2 is SVGAGI. CDR3 sequence: CASTSHGRAQYF. DNA for the CDR3: TGTGCCAGCACCTCTCACGGACGAGCGCAGTATTTT.

The V gene is TRBV9, the J gene TRBJ1-4; TRBD1 is a possible D gene (5 bases). V was cut by 3 bases and J by 6 bases, with 12 bases left in between. Germline-derived CDR1 and CDR2 are SGDLS and YYNGEE. The CDR3 runs 14 residues. The CDR3 sequence is CASSETGLHEKLFF. The CDR3 DNA reads as TGTGCCAGCAGCGAGACGGGACTCCATGAAAAACTGTTTTTT.

This clone was counted a few times. CDR3 protein: CASSRVWGAPPFEQFF. CDR3 nucleotides: TGCGCCAGCAGCCGCGTATGGGGGGCCCCCCCGTTTGAGCAGTTCTTC. This chain links TRBV4-3 with TRBJ2-1; D assignment may be TRBD1 or TRBD2 (6 bases each). The CDR3 covers 16 residues. Per germline, CDR1 LGHNA and CDR2 YSLEER. V gave up 4 bases and J gave up 9 bases, with 22 bases separating them.

V is TRBV7-8 and J is TRBJ1-1, with D uncertain. This CDR3 comprises 13 residues. The germline V and J ends were trimmed by 2 bases and 6 bases, with 10 bases remaining between them. Germline CDR1 is SGHVS and CDR2 is FQNEAQ. CDR3 in amino acids: CASSLSSWSEAFF. CDR3 bases: TGTGCCAGCAGCTTATCTAGTTGGTCTGAAGCTTTCTTT.

This chain uses TRBV11-2 with TRBJ2-5; TRBD2 matches at 9 bases. In germline, CDR1 is SGHAT, CDR2 FQNNGV. The CDR3 is 15 residues long. V trimming: 1 base; J trimming: 5 bases; junction bases outside the gene matches: 5. Here the CDR3 DNA reads TGTGCCAGCAGCTTAGCTAGCGGGGACCTGGAGACCCAGTACTTC. Residues: CASSLASGDLETQYF.

This chain links TRBV2 with TRBJ1-3, with D possibly TRBD1 on 6 matching bases. The CDR3 spans 16 residues. Per germline, CDR1 SNHLY and CDR2 FYNNEI. Trimming pared 6 bases from V and 0 bases from J, leaving 15 bases between. This CDR3 is CASRLGQWVSGNTIYF. CDR3 DNA: TGTGCCAGCAGACTTGGACAGTGGGTCTCTGGAAACACCATATATTTT.